Presented here are 24 T cell receptor beta chains from one specimen sequenced in a study of blood T cell repertoires in COVID-19. Generated by immunoSEQ multiplex PCR, the TCRdb table keeps only in-frame clones and is missing some. This repertoire shows roughly 200,000 clones, about 85% found once; its top ten account for approximately 21%. Sequences were obtained from peripheral blood. Receptor source: a man in his fifties or sixties with active or convalescent COVID-19.

The chain combines TRBV29-1 with TRBJ2-1; 9 bases agree with TRBD1. This CDR3 contains 16 residues. Germline CDR1 is SQVTM and CDR2 is ANQGSEA. Losses at the gene ends were 7 bases for V and 7 bases for J; bases not matched to a gene: 17. CDR3 bases: TGCAGCGCTGACCGAAGGGGACAGGGCTTTGGGAATGAGCAGTTCTTC. Translating gives CSADRRGQGFGNEQFF.

This clone came up a few times. J is TRBJ1-2 and V is TRBV9; 10 bases line up with TRBD1. Trimming took 4 bases from V and 2 from J; bases not matched to a gene: 5. Germline CDR1 reads SGDLS; CDR2 reads YYNGEE. This CDR3 has 15 residues. Here the CDR3 reads CASSTGQGGNYGYTF. The CDR3 region has the DNA TGTGCCAGCAGCACCGGACAGGGGGGGAACTATGGCTACACCTTC. Supplemented by reference TRBV9 and TRBJ1-2, the full variable domain reads DSGVTQTPKHLITATGQRVTLRCSPRSGDLSVYWYQQSLDQGLQFLIQYYNGEERAKGNILERFSAQQFPDLHSELNLSSLELGDSALYFCASSTGQGGNYGYTFGSGTRLTVV.

The V call is TRBV4-2, the J call TRBJ2-5, with 10 bases that match TRBD1. Germline V gives CDR1 LGHNA, CDR2 YNFKEQ. J gave up 6 bases and V 1 base, and 8 bases lay outside the gene matches. The CDR3 totals 16 residues. In DNA form, the CDR3 reads TGTGCCAGCAGCCAAGTATTAGGACAGGGGGGAAAGACCCAGTACTTC. This sequence encodes CASSQVLGQGGKTQYF.

This rearrangement joins TRBV5-5 to TRBJ1-4; TRBD1 matches 12 bases. CDR1 SGHKS and CDR2 YYEKEE come from the germline V gene (reference sequence). CDR3 length: 15 residues. Trimming removed 0 bases from V and 8 bases from J; junction bases left unmatched: 2. CDR3 sequence: CASSLGGQGAEKLFF. CDR3 nucleotide sequence: TGTGCCAGCAGCTTGGGGGGACAGGGGGCGGAAAAACTGTTTTTT.

This clone was detected once. The chain carries TRBV30 and TRBJ2-2; D may be TRBD1 (5 bases). CDR3 length: 15 amino acids. The germline gives CDR1 GTSNPN, CDR2 SVGIG (reference sequence). V lost 0 bases and J 7 bases, leaving 15 bases between the germline ends. The DNA of the CDR3 is TGTGCCTGGAGTGTACTTCAGGGCACGGACGGGGAGCTGTTTTTT. Translated, it gives CAWSVLQGTDGELFF.

This clone was observed a single time. The chain employs TRBV7-8 and TRBJ1-3; D not resolved. The CDR3 length is 16 residues. Germline V gene sequence: CDR1 SGHVS, CDR2 FQNEAQ. V was clipped by 1 base and J by 0 bases, with 10 bases between them. The CDR3 coding sequence is TGTGCCAGCAGCTTAGAATACAGATACTCTGGAAACACCATATATTTT. Residues: CASSLEYRYSGNTIYF.

In its sample, this clone was seen once. This rearrangement joins TRBV30 to TRBJ2-4; perhaps TRBD2 as D (5 bases). The V and J ends lost 3 bases and 8 bases respectively, with 11 bases between them. Germline assignment: CDR1 GTSNPN and CDR2 SVGIG (reference sequence). This CDR3 is built from 12 residues. CDR3 residues: CAWSLALDIQYF. In nucleotides, the CDR3 is TGTGCCTGGAGCCTAGCCCTCGACATTCAGTACTTC.

The rearrangement joins TRBV3-1 (or the pseudogene TRBV3-2) to TRBJ1-1; D is undetermined. Trimming took off 1 base at V and 4 bases at J, with 10 bases between the two ends. From germline, CDR1 is LGHDT and CDR2 YNNKEL (reference sequence). This CDR3 spans 14 amino acids. The CDR3 protein is CASSQGVRGTEAFF. In DNA, the CDR3 is TGTGCCAGCAGCCAAGGGGTACGGGGCACTGAAGCTTTCTTT.

This sequence joins TRBV2 and TRBJ1-1, with unresolved D. Looked up from germline, CDR1 is SNHLY and CDR2 is FYNNEI. The CDR3 totals 11 residues. Deletions cut 5 bases from V and 6 bases from J, with 7 bases between. The chain's CDR3 is CASSSGAEAFF. The CDR3 coding sequence is TGTGCCAGCAGTTCCGGGGCTGAAGCTTTCTTT.

The CDR3 DNA reads TGTGCCAGCAGCACCGGACTAGCGGGGGGCCCTACGCAGTATTTT. It encodes CASSTGLAGGPTQYF. This chain links TRBV7-3 with TRBJ2-3, with 14 bases that match TRBD2. The J segment lost 8 bases and the V segment lost 5 bases, leaving 6 bases of the junction unmatched. This CDR3 is 15 amino acids long. CDR1 is SGHTA, CDR2 FQGTGA, per germline.

Here the CDR3 DNA reads TGTGCCAGTAGGATACAGGGTGGCACTGAAGCTTTCTTT. Its translation is CASRIQGGTEAFF. The chain joins TRBV19 to TRBJ1-1; possibly TRBD1 for D (6 bases). The CDR3 loop spans 13 amino acids. Trimming stripped 6 bases from V and 4 bases from J, with 12 bases between. Germline V gives CDR1 LNHDA, CDR2 SQIVND (reference sequence).

The chain links TRBV20-1 to TRBJ2-1; D is uncertain. The CDR3 runs to 11 residues. The germline CDR1 and CDR2 sequences are DFQATT and SNEGSKA (reference sequence). The V end was cut by 4 bases, the J end by 5 bases, with 6 bases between. CDR3 sequence reads: CSANPNNEQFF. The CDR3 DNA follows: TGCAGTGCTAATCCTAACAATGAGCAGTTCTTC.

The CDR3 loop is CASSPTRRSQHF. As DNA, the CDR3 is TGTGCCAGCAGTCCCACCAGGAGGTCACAGCATTTT. The J gene is TRBJ1-5, the V gene TRBV28; D remains ambiguous. The V gene lost 5 bases and the J gene lost 13 bases, with 15 bases spanning the gap. The germline V gene encodes CDR1 MDHEN and CDR2 SYDVKM. The CDR3 length is 12 residues. Full variable domain (rest looked up from reference TRBV28 and TRBJ1-5): DVKVTQSSRYLVKRTGEKVFLECVQDMDHENMFWYRQDPGLGLRLIYFSYDVKMKEKGDIPEGYSVSREKKERFSLILESASTNQTSMYLCASSPTRRSQHFGDGTRLSIL.

The rearrangement uses TRBV6-5 and TRBJ2-2; a weak D match, TRBD1 (6 bases). Per the germline V gene, CDR1 is MNHEY and CDR2 is SVGAGI. V lost 9 bases and J lost 2, with 10 bases in between. This CDR3 is 13 amino acids long. CDR3: CARRDINTGELFF. The CDR3 DNA is TGTGCCAGAAGGGACATAAACACCGGGGAGCTGTTTTTT.

This chain connects TRBV14 to TRBJ2-3, with a weak D call TRBD2 (6 bases). V lost 6 bases and J 1 base, leaving 14 bases between the germline ends. CDR1 SGHDN and CDR2 FVKESK come from the germline V gene. The CDR3 loop spans 15 amino acids. The chain's CDR3 is CASSHILARTDTQYF. CDR3 coding DNA: TGTGCCAGCAGTCATATCCTAGCGCGCACAGATACGCAGTATTTT.

This rearrangement joins TRBV7-3 to TRBJ2-1, with 9 positions matching TRBD2. CDR3 size: 17 residues. CDR1 is SGHTA and CDR2 is FQGTGA in the germline V gene. Trimming cost V 7 bases and J 6 bases; bases outside gene matches: 16. The CDR3 DNA sequence: TGTGCCAGCACCTCCTGTGAGCGGGGGGTTCATCGCAATGAGCAGTTCTTC. Translating it yields CASTSCERGVHRNEQFF.

The chain carries TRBV7-2 and TRBJ2-5, with no clear D. CDR1 is SGHTA and CDR2 is FQGNSA in the germline V gene. The V end lost 0 bases, the J end lost 2 bases, and 7 bases lay between the germline ends. This CDR3 is 14 amino acids long. CDR3 loop: CASSLARIQETQYF. CDR3 coding DNA: TGTGCCAGCAGCTTAGCGAGGATACAAGAGACCCAGTACTTC.

The chain joins TRBV2 to TRBJ1-1; 10 bases align to TRBD1. V lost 7 bases and J lost 7; bases outside the gene matches: 9. CDR3 length equals 14 residues. Germline V gives CDR1 SNHLY, CDR2 FYNNEI. The CDR3 spells CASKTGGAGSEAFF. For the CDR3, the DNA is TGTGCCAGCAAGACAGGGGGCGCGGGAAGTGAAGCTTTCTTT.

The CDR3 here is CASSEGQTDYGYTF. The CDR3 DNA reads as TGTGCCAGCAGCGAAGGACAGACCGATTATGGCTACACCTTC. The V and J genes are TRBV11-2 and TRBJ1-2, with D possibly matching TRBD1 (6 bases). The CDR3 spans 14 residues. CDR1 is SGHAT, CDR2 FQNNGV, per germline. V was trimmed by 5 bases and J by 5 bases, leaving 15 bases between them.

The chain is built from TRBV24-1 and TRBJ2-6; D is undetermined. Per germline, CDR1 KGHDR and CDR2 SFDVKD. V shed 0 bases and J shed 0 bases, with 5 bases lying between them. The CDR3 has 16 residues. The CDR3 nucleotides are TGTGCCACCAGTGATTTGTCCAGCTCTGGGGCCAACGTCCTGACTTTC. Translating gives CATSDLSSSGANVLTF.

The V call is TRBV25-1, the J call TRBJ2-6; TRBD1 aligns across 9 bases. V dropped 5 bases and J dropped 0; count of bases not matched to a gene: 8. CDR1 and CDR2 (germline): MGHDK, SYGVNS. The CDR3 spans 18 residues. Here the CDR3 DNA reads TGTGCCAGCAGTACCCCAGGACAGGGGCGCTCTGGGGCCAACGTCCTGACTTTC. Translation: CASSTPGQGRSGANVLTF.

The J gene is TRBJ1-2, the V gene TRBV12-3 or TRBV12-4; D is uncertain. V gave up 5 bases and J gave up 0 bases, with 4 bases separating them. This CDR3 is built from 12 residues. CDR3 bases: TGTGCCAGCAGTCTAACTAACTATGGCTACACCTTC. Protein product: CASSLTNYGYTF.

The chain employs TRBV2 and TRBJ1-1, with D tentatively TRBD1 (5 bases). The germline gives CDR1 SNHLY, CDR2 FYNNEI. V shed 3 bases and J shed 5 bases, with 7 bases lying between them. The CDR3 contains 12 residues. As DNA, the CDR3 is TGTGCCAGCAGTGATGGGGGGACTGAAGCTTTCTTT. It translates to CASSDGGTEAFF.

V and J are TRBV5-1 and TRBJ2-7; TRBD2 matches 8 bases. J gave up 2 bases and V 4 bases, and 8 bases lay outside the gene matches. Germline lookup yields CDR1 SGHRS and CDR2 YFSETQ. This CDR3 is built from 15 residues. In nucleotides, the CDR3 is TGCGCCAGCAGCGAAACTAGCGGTGCTACCTACGAGCAGTACTTC. Translation gives CASSETSGATYEQYF. The full variable domain, with the rest looked up from reference TRBV5-1 and TRBJ2-7, is KAGVTQTPRYLIKTRGQQVTLSCSPISGHRSVSWYQQTPGQGLQFLFEYFSETQRNKGNFPGRFSGRQFSNSRSEMNVSTLELGDSALYLCASSETSGATYEQYFGPGTRLTVT.